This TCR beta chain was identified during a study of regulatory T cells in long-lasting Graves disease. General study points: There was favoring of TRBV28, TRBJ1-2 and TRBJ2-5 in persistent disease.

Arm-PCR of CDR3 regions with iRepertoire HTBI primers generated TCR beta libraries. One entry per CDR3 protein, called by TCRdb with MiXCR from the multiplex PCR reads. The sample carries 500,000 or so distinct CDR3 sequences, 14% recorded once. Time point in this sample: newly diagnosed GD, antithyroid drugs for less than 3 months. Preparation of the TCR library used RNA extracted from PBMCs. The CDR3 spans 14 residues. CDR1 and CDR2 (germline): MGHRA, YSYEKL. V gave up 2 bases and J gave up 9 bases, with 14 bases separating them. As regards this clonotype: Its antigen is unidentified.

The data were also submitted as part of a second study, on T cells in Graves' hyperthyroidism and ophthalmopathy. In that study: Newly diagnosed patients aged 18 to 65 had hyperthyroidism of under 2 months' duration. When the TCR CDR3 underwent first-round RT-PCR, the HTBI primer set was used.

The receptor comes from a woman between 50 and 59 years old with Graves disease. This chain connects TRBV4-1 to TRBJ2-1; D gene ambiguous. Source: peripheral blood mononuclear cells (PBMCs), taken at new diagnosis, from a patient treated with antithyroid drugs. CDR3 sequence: CASSQLPRPGEQFF. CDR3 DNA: TGCGCCAGCAGCCAATTGCCCCGGCCAGGTGAGCAGTTCTTC.